This T cell receptor beta chain was obtained from a study of early stage breast cancer tumors. Study-wide context: Average read coverage per sample was roughly 9.3-fold.

Study-wide findings and caveats: Most shared enriched TCRB sequences were commonly generated ones. In about 90% of the 16 patients, blood comparison separated tumor from normal breast.

Blood replicates held 0.5 ug DNA, tumor or normal breast around 1.5 ug, two each. Some clones are missing from TCRdb's copy, which holds only in-frame ones; the method was immunoSEQ multiplex PCR. This table has under 30,000 clones, approximately 72% appearing once. Trimming removed 0 bases from V and 2 bases from J; junction bases left unmatched: 4. This CDR3 region has 16 residues. Germline V gene lookup returns CDR1 SGHRS and CDR2 YFSETQ. Comment on this clone: Antigen: not known.

Sequencing used blood. The chain employs TRBV5-1 and TRBJ2-1; TRBD2 matches 8 bases. The sequence came from a person aged 50-59 years with breast cancer. The CDR3: CASSLDAGGAYNEQFF. The DNA for the CDR3 is TGCGCCAGCAGCTTGGACGCGGGAGGCGCCTACAATGAGCAGTTCTTC.